Below, 18 T cell receptor beta chains from the same sample are listed, as sequenced in a study of T-cell reconstitution after alpha-beta-depleted transplantation in children. Molecular barcoding with unique molecular identifiers was used for the TCRbeta library. TCRdb fed the PCR reads into MiXCR, producing one record per CDR3 protein. The profile shows approximately 640,000 distinct CDR3 sequences, 16% of them singletons. The material was PBMCs from the stem cell graft donor, obtained from the stem cell graft. The receptors shown here come from a human donor who donated a stem cell graft to a child with acute myeloid leukemia.

This clonotype was detected many times. The rearrangement uses TRBV10-3 and TRBJ1-1, with 7 bases aligning to TRBD1. The CDR3 spans 16 residues. Germline trimming cut 0 bases from V and 3 bases from J; bases unmatched to any gene: 7. Germline V lookup: CDR1 ENHRY, CDR2 SYGVKD. The CDR3 DNA is TGTGCCATCAGTGAGTCGTTACAGGGGACATACACTGAAGCTTTCTTT. This sequence encodes CAISESLQGTYTEAFF.

The rearrangement uses TRBV30 and TRBJ2-7; D uncertain. Trimming took 1 base from V and 4 from J, leaving 8 bases between them. This CDR3 has 12 residues. The germline CDR1 and CDR2 sequences are GTSNPN and SVGIG (reference sequence). The CDR3: CAWSASAYEQYF. CDR3 nucleotide sequence: TGTGCCTGGAGTGCTTCAGCTTACGAGCAGTACTTC.

The rearrangement uses TRBV15 and TRBJ2-7; D not certain. Germline-derived CDR1 and CDR2 are LNHNV and YYDKDF (reference sequence). V lost 0 bases, J lost 2 bases, and 8 bases lay in between. This CDR3 has 14 amino acids. CDR3 coding DNA: TGTGCCACCAGCAGAGACGAGTGGCCCTACGAGCAGTACGTC. Its protein is CATSRDEWPYEQYV.

The J gene is TRBJ2-3, the V gene TRBV2; 10 nucleotides align to TRBD2. This CDR3 spans 17 amino acids. The germline V gene has CDR1 SNHLY and CDR2 FYNNEI. Trimming took 1 base from V and 2 from J; bases not matched to a gene: 6. Here the CDR3 DNA reads TGTGCCAGCAGTGAAGGGGGCCTAGCGGGGGTCACAGATACGCAGTATTTT. Encoded protein: CASSEGGLAGVTDTQYF.

This clonotype was seen more than once but under ten times. This chain connects TRBV24-1 to TRBJ1-5; D is uncertain. Trimming left V 7 bases short and J 1 base short, with 7 bases between. The V gene's germline CDR1 is KGHDR and CDR2 SFDVKD. CDR3 length equals 13 residues. CDR3 bases: TGTGCCACCAGCGCCTCCAGCAATCAGCCCCAGCATTTT. This codes for CATSASSNQPQHF.

Remarks on this clonotype: A read error may produce the germline difference seen at one junction end. The chain recombines TRBV7-2 with TRBJ2-6; D is unclear. Germline CDR1 and CDR2: SGHTA and FQGNSA. The CDR3 is made up of 15 amino acids. The CDR3 region is CASSFLGSAANVLTF. The CDR3 region has the DNA TGTGCCAGCAGCTTTTTGGGGTCTGCGGCCAACGTCCTGACTTTC.

This clonotype came up many times. The rearrangement joins TRBV20-1 to TRBJ1-5; no definite D call. Germline V gene lookup returns CDR1 DFQATT and CDR2 SNEGSKA (reference sequence). Trimming removed 0 bases from V and 4 bases from J, with 10 bases in between. The CDR3 runs 14 residues. CDR3 sequence: CSARDARTNQPQHF. CDR3 nucleotides: TGCAGTGCTAGAGATGCACGGACTAATCAGCCCCAGCATTTT.

This clonotype has at least ten counts. The rearrangement links TRBV5-4 to TRBJ2-3; 8 bases match TRBD2. The CDR3 totals 15 residues. Germline V lookup: CDR1 SGHNT, CDR2 YYREEE (reference sequence). Trimming removed 4 bases from V and 4 bases from J; junction bases left unmatched: 8. CDR3 loop: CASSPAGTRADTQYF. In DNA form, the CDR3 reads TGTGCCAGCAGCCCGGCCGGGACTAGGGCAGATACGCAGTATTTT.

Ten or more counts support this clonotype. The chain employs TRBV20-1 and TRBJ2-3, with 7 bases fitting TRBD2. The CDR3 runs to 12 residues. V was clipped by 6 bases and J by 4 bases; unmatched bases: 4. The V gene's germline CDR1 is DFQATT and CDR2 SNEGSKA (reference sequence). The CDR3 reads CSATTSPDTQYF. As DNA, the CDR3 is TGCAGTGCCACGACTAGCCCAGATACGCAGTATTTT.

This clonotype was seen a handful of times. The chain carries TRBV20-1 and TRBJ2-5; tentatively, D is TRBD1 (6 bases). Germline V CDR1 and CDR2: DFQATT, SNEGSKA (reference sequence). The CDR3 sequence is 13 residues long. V was shortened by 6 bases and J by 5 bases, with 16 bases between the two germline ends. The CDR3 reads CSAKTGPVETQYF. As DNA, the CDR3 is TGCAGTGCCAAGACAGGACCGGTGGAGACCCAGTACTTC.

This clonotype has a handful of counts. The V call is TRBV28, the J call TRBJ1-5; D perhaps matches TRBD1 (5 bases). Trimming stripped 6 bases from V and 2 bases from J, with 14 bases between. The CDR3 contains 15 residues. CDR1 MDHEN and CDR2 SYDVKM come from the germline V gene. CDR3 sequence: CASRQPGWGNQPQHF. CDR3 DNA: TGTGCCAGCAGGCAACCAGGGTGGGGCAATCAGCCCCAGCATTTT.

This clonotype was counted at least ten times. V is TRBV29-1 and J is TRBJ1-1, with unresolved D. Trimming stripped 1 base from V and 0 bases from J, with 6 bases between. From germline, CDR1 is SQVTM and CDR2 ANQGSEA. The CDR3 consists of 13 residues. The CDR3 sequence: CSVEGAVNTEAFF. The CDR3 DNA reads TGCAGCGTTGAAGGAGCCGTGAACACTGAAGCTTTCTTT.

This clonotype was seen many times. The V gene is TRBV20-1, the J gene TRBJ2-1; D not resolved. This CDR3 spans 12 amino acids. Looked up from germline, CDR1 is DFQATT and CDR2 is SNEGSKA (reference sequence). Trimming pared 1 base from V and 5 bases from J, leaving 6 bases between. This CDR3 reads CSARVLNNEQFF. The CDR3 region has the DNA TGCAGTGCTAGAGTTTTAAACAATGAGCAGTTCTTC.

This clonotype was seen at least ten times. The rearrangement links TRBV20-1 to TRBJ2-5; D perhaps matches TRBD1 (6 bases). The V gene's germline CDR1 is DFQATT and CDR2 SNEGSKA (reference sequence). CDR3 length: 12 residues. The CDR3 DNA reads TGCAGCGCCAAGACAGGTGGAGAGACCCAGTACTTC. Translating gives CSAKTGGETQYF.

This chain joins TRBV29-1 and TRBJ2-7; TRBD1 or TRBD2 may be the D gene (5 bases each). The CDR3 spans 13 residues. Germline lookup yields CDR1 SQVTM and CDR2 ANQGSEA. V was shortened by 4 bases and J by 3 bases, with 13 bases between the two germline ends. The CDR3 protein is CSVVSGRNYEQYF. For the CDR3, the DNA is TGCAGCGTTGTCTCGGGACGGAACTACGAGCAGTACTTC.

This clonotype showed up many times. The junction differs from germline at one of its ends, possibly a read error. This chain joins TRBV5-1 and TRBJ2-1; 7 bases agree with TRBD2. The CDR3 length is 15 residues. Germline CDR1 SGHRS, CDR2 YFSETQ. The CDR3 sequence is CASSLERGSYNEQFF. DNA of the CDR3: TGTGCCAGCAGCTTAGAGCGGGGCTCCTACAATGAGCAGTTCTTC.

There are a few counts of this clonotype. V usage is TRBV29-1 and J usage is TRBJ2-1, with TRBD2 as a possible D gene (5 bases). The V gene's germline CDR1 is SQVTM and CDR2 ANQGSEA. CDR3 size: 13 residues. The ends were cut back, 6 bases at V and 4 bases at J, with 13 bases in the middle. For the CDR3, the DNA is TGCAGCGTGGGAGCTGTTCTATACAATGAGCAGTTCTTC. It translates to CSVGAVLYNEQFF.

The sample holds a few counts of this clonotype. The J gene is TRBJ1-1, the V gene TRBV7-2; D is uncertain. Germline CDR1 SGHTA, CDR2 FQGNSA. CDR3 size: 12 residues. The ends were cut back, 1 base at V and 4 bases at J, with 4 bases in the middle. CDR3 loop: CASSLDFTEAFF. CDR3 sequence (DNA): TGTGCCAGCAGCTTAGACTTCACTGAAGCTTTCTTT. The whole variable domain, filled in from reference TRBV7-2 and TRBJ1-1, reads GAGVSQSPSNKVTEKGKDVELRCDPISGHTALYWYRQSLGQGLEFLIYFQGNSAPDKSGLPSDRFSAERTGGSVSTLTIQRTQQEDSAVYLCASSLDFTEAFFGQGTRLTVV.